The T cell receptor (beta chain) under discussion was sequenced for a study of blood T cell repertoires in COVID-19. Study background: Acute and convalescent COVID-19 specimens originated in the United States, Italy and Spain.

V trimming: 6 bases; J trimming: 5 bases; junction bases outside the gene matches: 4. The CDR3 length is 13 residues. Looked up from germline, CDR1 is SQVTM and CDR2 is ANQGSEA. Profiled with immunoSEQ multiplex PCR; TCRdb holds only in-frame clones, not every one. The sample consists of fewer than 50,000 clones, about 79% of them appearing once. The rearrangement links TRBV29-1 to TRBJ1-4, with 9 nucleotides matching TRBD1. The sample comprised peripheral blood. This receptor was taken from a human donor in a cohort sampled during active COVID-19. CDR3 region: CSVVTGGNEKLFF. CDR3 nucleotides: TGCAGCGTCGTGACAGGGGGGAATGAAAAACTGTTTTTT.